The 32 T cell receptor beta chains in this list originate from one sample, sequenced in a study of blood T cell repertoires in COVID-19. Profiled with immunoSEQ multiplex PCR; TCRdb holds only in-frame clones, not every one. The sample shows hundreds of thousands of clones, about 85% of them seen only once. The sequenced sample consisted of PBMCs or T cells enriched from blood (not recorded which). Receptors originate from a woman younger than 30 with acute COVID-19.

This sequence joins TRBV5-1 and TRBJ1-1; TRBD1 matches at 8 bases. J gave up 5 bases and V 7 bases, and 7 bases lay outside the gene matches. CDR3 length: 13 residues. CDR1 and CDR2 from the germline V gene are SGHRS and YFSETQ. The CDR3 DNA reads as TGCGCCAGCTCGCGGACAGGGCAGACTGAAGCTTTCTTT. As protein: CASSRTGQTEAFF.

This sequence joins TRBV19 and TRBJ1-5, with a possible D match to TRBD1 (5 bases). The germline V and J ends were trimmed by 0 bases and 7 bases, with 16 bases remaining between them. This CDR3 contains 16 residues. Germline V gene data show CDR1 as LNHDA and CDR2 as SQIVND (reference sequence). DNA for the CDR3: TGTGCCAGTAGTATAGACTCGACAGCAAAGGAACAGCCCCAGCATTTT. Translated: CASSIDSTAKEQPQHF.

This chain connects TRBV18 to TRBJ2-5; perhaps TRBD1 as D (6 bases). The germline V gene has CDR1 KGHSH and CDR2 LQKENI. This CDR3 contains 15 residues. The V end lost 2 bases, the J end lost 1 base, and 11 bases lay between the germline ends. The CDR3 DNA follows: TGTGCCAGCTCACCATTTACGGACAGCCAAGAGACCCAGTACTTC. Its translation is CASSPFTDSQETQYF.

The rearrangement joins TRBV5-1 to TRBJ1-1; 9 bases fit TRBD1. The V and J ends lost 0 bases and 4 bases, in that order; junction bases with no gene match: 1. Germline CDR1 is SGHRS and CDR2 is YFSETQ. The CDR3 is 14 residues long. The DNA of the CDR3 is TGCGCCAGCAGCTTGGAGGGACAGGGCACTGAAGCTTTCTTT. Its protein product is CASSLEGQGTEAFF.

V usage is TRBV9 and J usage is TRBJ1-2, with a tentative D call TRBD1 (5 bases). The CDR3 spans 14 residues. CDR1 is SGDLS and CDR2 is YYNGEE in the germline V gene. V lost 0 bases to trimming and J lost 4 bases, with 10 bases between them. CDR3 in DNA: TGTGCCAGCAGCGTAGCGGAGGGGACCTATGGCTACACCTTC. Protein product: CASSVAEGTYGYTF.

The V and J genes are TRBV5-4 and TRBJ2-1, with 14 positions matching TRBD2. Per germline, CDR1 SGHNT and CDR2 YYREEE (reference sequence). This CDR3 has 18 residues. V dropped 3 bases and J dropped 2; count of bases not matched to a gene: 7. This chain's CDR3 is CASSSAGLAGVAYNEQFF. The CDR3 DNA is TGTGCCAGCAGCTCCGCGGGACTAGCGGGAGTGGCCTACAATGAGCAGTTCTTC.

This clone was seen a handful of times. The CDR3: CASTIPGTEAFF. The CDR3 bases are TGTGCCAGCACCATTCCAGGCACTGAAGCTTTCTTT. The chain couples TRBV28 to TRBJ1-1; D is ambiguous. V lost 7 bases and J lost 4, with 10 bases in between. CDR1 and CDR2 (germline): MDHEN, SYDVKM. There are 12 residues in the CDR3.

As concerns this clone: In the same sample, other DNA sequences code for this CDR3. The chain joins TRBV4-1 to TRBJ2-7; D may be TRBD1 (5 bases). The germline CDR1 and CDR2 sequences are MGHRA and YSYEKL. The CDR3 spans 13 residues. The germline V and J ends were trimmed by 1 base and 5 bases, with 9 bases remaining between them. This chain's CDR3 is CASSQGGRDEQYF. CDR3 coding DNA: TGCGCCAGCAGCCAAGGGGGCCGGGACGAGCAGTACTTC.

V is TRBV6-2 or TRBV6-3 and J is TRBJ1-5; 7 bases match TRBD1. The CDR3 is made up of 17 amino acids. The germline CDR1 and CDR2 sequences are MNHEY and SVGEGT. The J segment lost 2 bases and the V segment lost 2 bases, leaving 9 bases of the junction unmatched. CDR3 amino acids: CASSYNPTGTGNQPQHF. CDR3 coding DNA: TGTGCCAGCAGTTACAACCCTACAGGGACAGGCAATCAGCCCCAGCATTTT.

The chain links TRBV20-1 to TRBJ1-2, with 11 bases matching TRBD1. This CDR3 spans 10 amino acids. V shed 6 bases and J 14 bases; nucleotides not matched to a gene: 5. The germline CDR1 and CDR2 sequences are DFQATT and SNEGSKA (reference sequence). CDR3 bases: TGCAGTGCCGGACAGGGGGCTAAAACCTTC. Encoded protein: CSAGQGAKTF.

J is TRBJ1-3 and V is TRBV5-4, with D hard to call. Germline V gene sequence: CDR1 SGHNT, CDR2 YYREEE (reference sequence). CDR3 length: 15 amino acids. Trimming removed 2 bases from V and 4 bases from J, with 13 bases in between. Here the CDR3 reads CASSLFSTSGNTIYF. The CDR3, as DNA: TGTGCCAGCAGCTTATTCTCCACATCCGGAAACACCATATATTTT.

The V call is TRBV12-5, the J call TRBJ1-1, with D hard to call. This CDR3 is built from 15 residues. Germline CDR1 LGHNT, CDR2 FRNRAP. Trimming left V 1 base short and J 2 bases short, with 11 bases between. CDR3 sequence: CASGLGEGPNTEAFF. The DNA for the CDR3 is TGTGCTAGTGGTTTGGGGGAGGGCCCCAACACTGAAGCTTTCTTT.

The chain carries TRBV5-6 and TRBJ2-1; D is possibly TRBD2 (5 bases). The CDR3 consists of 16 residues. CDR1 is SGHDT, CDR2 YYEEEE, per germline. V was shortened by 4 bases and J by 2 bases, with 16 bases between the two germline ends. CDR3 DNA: TGTGCCAGCAGCATACTAGACAAGAGCGCCTACAATGAGCAGTTCTTC. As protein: CASSILDKSAYNEQFF.

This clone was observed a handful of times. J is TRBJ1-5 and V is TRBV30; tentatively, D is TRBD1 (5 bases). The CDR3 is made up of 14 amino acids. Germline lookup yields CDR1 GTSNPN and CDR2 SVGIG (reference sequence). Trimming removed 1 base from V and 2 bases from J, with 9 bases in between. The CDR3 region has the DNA TGTGCCTGGAGTGGAGTAGGGGGCAATCAGCCCCAGCATTTT. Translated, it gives CAWSGVGGNQPQHF.

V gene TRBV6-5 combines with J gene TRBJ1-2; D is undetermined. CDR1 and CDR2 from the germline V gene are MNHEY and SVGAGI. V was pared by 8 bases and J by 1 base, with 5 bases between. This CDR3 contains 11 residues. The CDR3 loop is CASYSNYGYTF. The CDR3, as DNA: TGTGCCAGCTATAGTAACTATGGCTACACCTTC.

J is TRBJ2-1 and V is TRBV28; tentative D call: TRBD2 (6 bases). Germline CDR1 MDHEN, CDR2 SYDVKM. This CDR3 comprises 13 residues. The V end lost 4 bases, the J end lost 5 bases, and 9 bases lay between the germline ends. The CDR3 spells CASSSGLHNEQFF. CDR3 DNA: TGTGCCAGCAGTTCGGGACTTCACAATGAGCAGTTCTTC.

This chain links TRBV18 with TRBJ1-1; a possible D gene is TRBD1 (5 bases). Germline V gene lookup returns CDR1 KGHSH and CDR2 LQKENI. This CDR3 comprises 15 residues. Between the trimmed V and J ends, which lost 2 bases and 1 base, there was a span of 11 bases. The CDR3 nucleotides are TGTGCCAGCTCACCAGGTGGACAAAAGAACACTGAAGCTTTCTTT. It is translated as CASSPGGQKNTEAFF.

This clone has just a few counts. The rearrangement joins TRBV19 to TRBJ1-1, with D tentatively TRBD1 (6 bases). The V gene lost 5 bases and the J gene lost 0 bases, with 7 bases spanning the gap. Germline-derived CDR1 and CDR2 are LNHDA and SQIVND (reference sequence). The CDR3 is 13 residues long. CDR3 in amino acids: CASSQGLNTEAFF. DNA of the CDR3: TGTGCCAGTAGTCAGGGGTTGAACACTGAAGCTTTCTTT.

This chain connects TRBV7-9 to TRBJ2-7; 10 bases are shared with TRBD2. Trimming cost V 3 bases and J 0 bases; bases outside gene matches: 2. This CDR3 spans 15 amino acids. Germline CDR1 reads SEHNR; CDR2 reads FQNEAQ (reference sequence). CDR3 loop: CASSFTSGDSYEQYF. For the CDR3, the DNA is TGTGCCAGCAGCTTCACTAGCGGGGACTCCTACGAGCAGTACTTC.

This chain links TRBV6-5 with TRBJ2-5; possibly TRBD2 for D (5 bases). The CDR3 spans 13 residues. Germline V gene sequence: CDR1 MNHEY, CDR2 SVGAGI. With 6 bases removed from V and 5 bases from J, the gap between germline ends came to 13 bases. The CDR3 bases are TGTGCCAGCAGACCAGGCCCGGGGGAGACCCAGTACTTC. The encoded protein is CASRPGPGETQYF.

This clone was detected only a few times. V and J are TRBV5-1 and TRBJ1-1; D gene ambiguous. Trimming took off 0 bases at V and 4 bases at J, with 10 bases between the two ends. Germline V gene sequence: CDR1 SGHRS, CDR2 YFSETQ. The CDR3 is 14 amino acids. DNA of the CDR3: TGCGCCAGCAGCTTGGGTTTTGGCAGCACTGAAGCTTTCTTT. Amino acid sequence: CASSLGFGSTEAFF.

CDR3 protein: CASSLADSSYEQYF. CDR3 sequence (DNA): TGTGCCAGCAGCTTAGCCGACAGTTCCTACGAGCAGTACTTC. This sequence joins TRBV7-9 and TRBJ2-7; D is possibly TRBD1 (5 bases). The CDR3 consists of 14 residues. With 0 bases removed from V and 1 base from J, the gap between germline ends came to 7 bases. Germline CDR1 and CDR2: SEHNR and FQNEAQ (reference sequence).

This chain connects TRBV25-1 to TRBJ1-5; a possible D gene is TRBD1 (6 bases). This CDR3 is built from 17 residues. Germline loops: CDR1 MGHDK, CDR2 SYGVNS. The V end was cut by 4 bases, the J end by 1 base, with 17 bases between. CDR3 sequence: CASSGPGQRTSNQPQHF. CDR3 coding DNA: TGTGCCAGCAGTGGACCGGGACAACGAACCAGCAATCAGCCCCAGCATTTT. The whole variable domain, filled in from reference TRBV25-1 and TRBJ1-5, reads EADIYQTPRYLVIGTGKKITLECSQTMGHDKMYWYQQDPGMELHLIHYSYGVNSTEKGDLSSESTVSRIRTEHFPLTLESARPSHTSQYLCASSGPGQRTSNQPQHFGDGTRLSIL.

For the CDR3, the DNA is TGTGCCAGTAGTTGGGCCCTTCCTTATAGCAATCAGCCCCAGCATTTT. Translating gives CASSWALPYSNQPQHF. This chain connects TRBV19 to TRBJ1-5; D is ambiguous. Germline V gene data show CDR1 as LNHDA and CDR2 as SQIVND (reference sequence). The CDR3 extends over 16 amino acids. V dropped 5 bases and J dropped 0 bases, with 14 bases sitting between them.

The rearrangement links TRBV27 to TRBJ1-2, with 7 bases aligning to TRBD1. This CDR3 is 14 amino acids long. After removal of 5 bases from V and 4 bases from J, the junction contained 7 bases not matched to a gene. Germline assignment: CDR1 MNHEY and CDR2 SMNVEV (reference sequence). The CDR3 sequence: CASSPRTGSYGYTF. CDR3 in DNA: TGTGCCAGCAGTCCGAGGACAGGCTCCTATGGCTACACCTTC.

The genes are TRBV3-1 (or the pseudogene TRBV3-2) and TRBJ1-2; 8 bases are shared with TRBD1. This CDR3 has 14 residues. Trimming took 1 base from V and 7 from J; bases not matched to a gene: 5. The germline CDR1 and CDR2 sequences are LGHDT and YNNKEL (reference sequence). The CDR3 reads CASSQGTGISGYTF. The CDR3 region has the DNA TGTGCCAGCAGCCAAGGGACAGGGATAAGTGGCTACACCTTC.

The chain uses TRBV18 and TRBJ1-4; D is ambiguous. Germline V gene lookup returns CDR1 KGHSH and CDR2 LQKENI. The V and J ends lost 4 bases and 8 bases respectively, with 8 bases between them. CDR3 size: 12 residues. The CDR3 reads CASSRGSEKLFF. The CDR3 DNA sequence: TGTGCCAGCTCACGCGGGAGCGAAAAACTGTTTTTT.

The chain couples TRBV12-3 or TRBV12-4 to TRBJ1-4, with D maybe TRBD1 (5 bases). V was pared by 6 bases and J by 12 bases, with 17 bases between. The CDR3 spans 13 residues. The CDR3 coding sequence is TGTGCCAGCAGCCATAATTGGGGGGAACAACTGTTTTTT. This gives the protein CASSHNWGEQLFF.

The CDR3 bases are TGTGCCAGCAGTTTAACACAGGCAATCCCTGAAGCTTTCTTT. As protein: CASSLTQAIPEAFF. The chain couples TRBV27 to TRBJ1-1; D might be TRBD1 (5 bases). This CDR3 has 14 amino acids. Germline CDR1 MNHEY, CDR2 SMNVEV (reference sequence). Trimming took 2 bases from V and 6 from J, leaving 13 bases between them.

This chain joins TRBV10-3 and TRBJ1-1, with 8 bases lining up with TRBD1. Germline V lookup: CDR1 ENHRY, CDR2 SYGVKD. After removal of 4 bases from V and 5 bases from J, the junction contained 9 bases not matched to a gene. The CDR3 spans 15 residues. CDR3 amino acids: CAISAPSDRGTEAFF. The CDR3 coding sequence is TGTGCCATCAGTGCCCCTTCCGACAGGGGAACTGAAGCTTTCTTT.

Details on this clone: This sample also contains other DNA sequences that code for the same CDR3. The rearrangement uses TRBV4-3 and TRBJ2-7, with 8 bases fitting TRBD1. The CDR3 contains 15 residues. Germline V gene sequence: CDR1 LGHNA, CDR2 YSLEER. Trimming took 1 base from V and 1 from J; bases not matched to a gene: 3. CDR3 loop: CASSQGGQGSYEQYF. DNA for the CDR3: TGCGCCAGCAGCCAAGGAGGACAGGGTTCCTACGAGCAGTACTTC.

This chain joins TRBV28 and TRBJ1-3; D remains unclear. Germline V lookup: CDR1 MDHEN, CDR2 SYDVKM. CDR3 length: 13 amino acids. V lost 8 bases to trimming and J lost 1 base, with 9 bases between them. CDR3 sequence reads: CASLYSSGNTIYF. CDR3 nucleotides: TGTGCCAGCCTTTACTCTTCTGGAAACACCATATATTTT.